This entry features one TCR beta chain sequence. This sample was included in a study of shared clonotypes between healthy human individuals. TCRdb's table, derived via immunoSEQ multiplex PCR, lists solely in-frame clones and lacks some. The table has hundreds of thousands of clones, 95% to 96% seen once; the top ten hold around 0.097%. The V gene's germline CDR1 is SGHTS and CDR2 YDEGEE. This CDR3 contains 16 residues. Trimming took 4 bases from V and 4 from J, leaving 18 bases between them. Naive CD8 cells, CD45RO-negative and positively selected for CCR7, excluded terminally differentiated effector memory CD45RA+ cells. Healthy adults negative for HIV, lacking recent acute infections or vaccinations, served as donors.

Sample: naive CD8+ T cells sorted from blood. The chain joins TRBV5-8 to TRBJ2-4; D is possibly TRBD2 (6 bases). The TCR was taken from a woman aged 25 to 45 in good health. As DNA, the CDR3 is TGTGCCAGCAGCACGGGAGTGCAAGGAGCTAAAAACATTCAGTACTTC. Amino acids: CASSTGVQGAKNIQYF.